The rows below give T cell receptor beta chains drawn from one sample of a study of T cell changes during pregnancy in multiple sclerosis. Method: immunoSEQ multiplex PCR; TCRdb's copy keeps in-frame clones and lacks some. The sample yields about 38,000 clones, roughly 93% seen once. Sequencing used CD4+ T cells from peripheral blood mononuclear cells, obtained in the second trimester of pregnancy. Receptors originate from a female donor with multiple sclerosis, enrolled in a pregnancy study. CDR3s include the opening cysteine and the closing phenylalanine or tryptophan. The D gene is left open where the match is weak. Only some rows state a clone size, as once, few, many or a class for expanded clones.

-	TRBV5-1	TRBJ2-5	12	-	CASSYSEETQYF	TGCGCCAGCAGTTACTCGGAAGAGACCCAGTACTTC
-	TRBV9	TRBJ2-5	15	-	CASSSTPDSPGAQYF	TGTGCCAGCAGCTCCACACCAGACTCCCCTGGCGCCCAGTACTTC
-	TRBV28	TRBJ1-2	13	-	CASSLWAGHGYTF	TGTGCCAGCAGCCTGTGGGCAGGGCATGGCTACACCTTC
-	TRBV30	TRBJ2-7	15	-	CAWSVAGIGAYEQYF	TGTGCCTGGAGTGTAGCAGGGATAGGGGCCTACGAGCAGTACTTC
-	TRBV6-1	TRBJ2-1	16	TRBD2	CASSDPGLAGINEQFF	TGTGCCAGCAGTGATCCGGGACTAGCGGGAATTAATGAGCAGTTCTTC
-	TRBV5-1	TRBJ2-7	12	-	CASSLSRGEQYF	TGCGCCAGCAGCTTATCAAGGGGGGAGCAGTACTTC
-	TRBV7-2	TRBJ2-7	16	-	CASSLGQGREGYEQYF	TGTGCCAGCAGCTTAGGCCAGGGCAGGGAAGGGTACGAGCAGTACTTC
-	TRBV5-4	TRBJ2-5	16	-	CASSLGTLGGGETQYF	TGTGCCAGCAGCTTGGGGACTCTGGGGGGTGGAGAGACCCAGTACTTC
-	TRBV6-1	TRBJ2-7	13	-	CASSWSQGNEQYF	TGTGCCAGCAGTTGGAGTCAGGGGAACGAGCAGTACTTC
-	TRBV19	TRBJ2-6	14	-	CATQDSSGANVLTF	TGTGCCACCCAGGACAGCTCTGGGGCCAACGTCCTGACTTTC
-	TRBV7-9	TRBJ2-7	16	TRBD1	CASSLAVGQGSYEQYF	TGTGCCAGCAGCTTAGCCGTGGGACAGGGGTCCTACGAGCAGTACTTC
-	TRBV5-4	TRBJ2-3	16	TRBD1	CASSLAGQGSTDTQYF	TGTGCCAGCAGCTTGGCGGGACAGGGGAGCACAGATACGCAGTATTTT
-	TRBV6-1	TRBJ1-1	14	-	CASSRGVPNTEAFF	TGTGCCAGCAGCCGGGGAGTGCCGAACACTGAAGCTTTCTTT
once	TRBV29-1	TRBJ1-1	11	-	CSVEWRGSAFF	TGCAGCGTTGAATGGAGGGGTTCAGCTTTCTTT
-	TRBV4-1	TRBJ1-4	16	-	CASSSSRLGSNEKLFF	TGCGCCAGCAGCTCCTCCCGCTTGGGCTCTAATGAAAAACTGTTTTTT
-	TRBV27	TRBJ2-1	16	-	CASSLRLGGSYNEQFF	TGTGCCAGCAGTTTACGGTTAGGGGGCTCCTACAATGAGCAGTTCTTC
once	TRBV28	TRBJ1-2	13	-	CASSPGTQSGYTF	TGTGCCAGCAGTCCCGGGACTCAAAGTGGCTACACCTTC
-	TRBV5-1	TRBJ2-7	15	-	CASSLLLGQGYEQYF	TGCGCCAGCAGCTTACTACTAGGGCAAGGCTACGAGCAGTACTTC
once	TRBV5-1	TRBJ2-6	16	-	CASSLEAPPVANVLTF	TGCGCCAGCAGCTTGGAAGCCCCCCCGGTGGCCAACGTCCTGACTTTC
-	TRBV18	TRBJ2-5	15	-	CASSPKSLVQETQYF	TGTGCCAGCTCACCAAAGTCACTAGTCCAAGAGACCCAGTACTTC
-	TRBV15	TRBJ1-4	12	-	CATKWGSEKLFF	TGTGCCACCAAGTGGGGCAGTGAAAAACTGTTTTTT
-	TRBV7-3	TRBJ1-2	15	TRBD1	CASSLTRTGAYGYTF	TGTGCCAGCAGCTTGACCAGGACAGGAGCCTATGGCTACACCTTC
-	TRBV28	TRBJ2-1	15	TRBD2	CASSSFAGVTDEQFF	TGTGCCAGCAGCTCCTTCGCGGGAGTCACGGATGAGCAGTTCTTC
-	TRBV9	TRBJ1-2	14	-	CASSVDRINYGYTF	TGTGCCAGCAGCGTAGACAGAATCAACTATGGCTACACCTTC
-	TRBV29-1	TRBJ1-2	12	-	CSVLDKNYGYTF	TGCAGCGTCCTCGACAAGAACTATGGCTACACCTTC
-	TRBV7-3	TRBJ1-6	13	-	CASSFQSNSPLHF	TGTGCCAGCAGCTTTCAATCTAATTCACCCCTCCACTTT
-	TRBV27	TRBJ2-6	19	TRBD1	CASSLFSRTGSSGANVLTF	TGTGCCAGCAGTTTATTTTCCCGGACAGGGAGCTCTGGGGCCAACGTCCTGACTTTC
-	TRBV6-6	TRBJ2-2	12	-	CASSPSAGELFF	TGTGCCAGCAGTCCCTCAGCCGGGGAGCTGTTTTTT
-	TRBV5-4	TRBJ2-1	13	TRBD1	CASSRRQGNEQFF	TGTGCCAGCAGCAGGCGACAGGGGAATGAGCAGTTCTTC